The clone carrying this T cell receptor beta chain was detected only a few times. TCRdb re-called the 5' RACE reads with MiXCR, one entry per CDR3 protein. This repertoire shows 450,000 or so distinct CDR3 sequences, about 24% found once; its top ten account for approximately 2.9%. Germline lookup yields CDR1 SGHRS and CDR2 YFSETQ. V lost 4 bases, J lost 6 bases, and 4 bases stayed unmatched. The CDR3 sequence is 14 residues long. The data derive from a study of identical twins. The same sample was also used in a study of T cells expressing NK-cell markers.

Sequenced: CD4+ T cells sorted from blood. The TCR originated in a woman aged 18 to 35 in good health. The rearrangement uses TRBV5-1 and TRBJ1-6; TRBD1 aligns across 7 bases. The CDR3 DNA follows: TGCGCCAGCAGCGCGGGACAGACTAATTCACCCCTCCACTTT. Translated: CASSAGQTNSPLHF.